This TCR beta chain was documented in a study of early T cells in non-severe SARS-CoV-2 infection. Study-level background: Sequencing of bulk RNA from unsorted whole blood was done, without chain pairing. Findings and caveats of the study: Private and CD4 specificities were missed by VDJdb matching, skewed to anti-spike CD8.

Individual cDNA molecules received unique molecular identifiers. TCRdb re-derived calls from the 5' RACE reads in MiXCR, one entry per CDR3 protein. This sample has about 94,000 distinct CDR3 sequences; roughly 13% occur once, and the top ten carry about 2%. Of note for this clonotype: Its specificity is unknown.

Trimming removed 4 bases from V and 6 bases from J; junction bases left unmatched: 5. This CDR3 is 14 amino acids long. Per germline, CDR1 WSHSY and CDR2 SAAADI. The sample comprised whole blood. The receptor was isolated from an adult who was a healthcare worker with PCR-confirmed SARS-CoV-2 infection or an uninfected control (not recorded which). The chain carries TRBV10-2 and TRBJ1-5; 8 bases align to TRBD1. The CDR3 DNA reads TGCGCCAGCAGTGGCGGACAGGGCCCTCAGCCCCAGCATTTT. Translated, it gives CASSGGQGPQPQHF.